The text below deals with one T cell receptor (beta chain). No antigen is known for it. Trimming cost V 2 bases and J 0 bases, with 14 bases left between them. The germline V gene encodes CDR1 GTSNPN and CDR2 SVGIG (reference sequence). This CDR3 is 16 amino acids long. The data belong to a study of cytomegalovirus exposure and HLA in healthy donors. PCR primers comprised 60 Vbeta and 13 Jbeta primers. Here immunoSEQ multiplex PCR was the method, and the copy in TCRdb shows in-frame clones only, minus some. The table lists 80,000 to 100,000 clones, roughly 81% of them singletons, with approximately 1.3% in the top ten. Study-wide points: Several of the most significant clusters appeared linked to common viral pathogens, based on a later analysis. Information on immune exposure was restricted to one variable (CMV serostatus). A later analysis linked a missense DCLRE1C variant to TCR beta V- and J-gene trimming. TCR beta V segments were, for the most part, productive about 87% or about 30% of the time in an earlier analysis.

The chain links TRBV30 to TRBJ1-3; D gene uncertain. Sample: PBMCs. This TCR was sampled from a middle-aged man in good health and CMV-seronegative. The CDR3 loop is CAWSPSGRSSGNTIYF. CDR3 nucleotides: TGTGCCTGGAGTCCGTCAGGCCGAAGCTCTGGAAACACCATATATTTT.